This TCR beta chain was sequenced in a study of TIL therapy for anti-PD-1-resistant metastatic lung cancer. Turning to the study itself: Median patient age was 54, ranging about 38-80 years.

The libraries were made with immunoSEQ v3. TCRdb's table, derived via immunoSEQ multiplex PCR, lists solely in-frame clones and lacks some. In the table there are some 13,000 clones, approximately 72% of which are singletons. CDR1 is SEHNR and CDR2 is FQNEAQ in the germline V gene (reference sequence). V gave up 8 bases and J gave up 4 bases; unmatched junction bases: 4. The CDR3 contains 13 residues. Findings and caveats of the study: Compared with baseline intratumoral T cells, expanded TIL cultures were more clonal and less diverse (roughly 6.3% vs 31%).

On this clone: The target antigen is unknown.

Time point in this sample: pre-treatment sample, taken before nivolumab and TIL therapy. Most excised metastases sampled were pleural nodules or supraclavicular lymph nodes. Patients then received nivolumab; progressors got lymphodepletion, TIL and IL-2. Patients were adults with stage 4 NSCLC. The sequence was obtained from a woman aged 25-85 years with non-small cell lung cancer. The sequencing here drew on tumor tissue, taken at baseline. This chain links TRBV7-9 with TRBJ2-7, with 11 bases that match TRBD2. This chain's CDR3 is CASGVAGGYEQYF. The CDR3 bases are TGTGCCAGCGGGGTAGCGGGAGGGTACGAGCAGTACTTC.